Below, one T cell receptor (beta chain) is given with its context. This clonotype was picked up many times. It has no known antigen specificity. No much larger clone is present one base from it, and per-base qualities are unavailable. Graves' hyperthyroidism was defined as stable when no progression to ophthalmopathy occurred over 18 months of follow-up. Hyperthyroidism patients were aged 18 to 65 years and newly diagnosed, with disease duration of less than 2 months. Patients with uncontrolled infections, other autoimmune diseases, pregnancy or lactation were excluded. Diagnoses relied on clinical symptoms, serum thyroxine and TRAb, thyroid ultrasound and orbital computed tomography. PBMCs were separated from roughly 9.6 ml of fresh peripheral blood using Ficoll-Paque density gradient centrifugation. Total RNA was extracted with Trizol reagent, and quality was checked on an Agilent 2100 Bioanalyzer.

The entry originates in a study of T cells in Graves' hyperthyroidism and ophthalmopathy (dated by TCRdb to the late 2010s). About the study as a whole: Peripheral blood samples were taken at initial diagnosis, before any treatment was given. In addition, the study compared T-cell repertoires in thyroid tissue and in blood from six Graves' hyperthyroidism patients. TCR Vbeta CDR3 sequencing of 135 peripheral blood samples (more than 40 ophthalmopathy, roughly 72 hyperthyroidism and approximately 17 progressor patients) is reported in the paper. An independent validation cohort of under 20 hyperthyroidism patients and approximately 17 patients who later progressed to ophthalmopathy tested prospective prediction of ophthalmopathy. Once sampling was done, hyperthyroidism patients were given methimazole at a starting dose of 30 mg daily, whereas ophthalmopathy patients were given high-dose intravenous methylprednisolone. The roughly 94 discovery patients were randomly divided into training and test sets at a 7:3 ratio. To identify distinguishing TCR V-J signatures, a discovery cohort of some 99 patients was used, comprising 43 with Graves' ophthalmopathy and 55 to 65 with stable Graves' hyperthyroidism.

Results the study describes overall, beyond this receptor: During validation, the model predicted progression to ophthalmopathy a median of around 6 months ahead of onset, with around 70% sensitivity and 72.22% specificity. In cross-validation, a model built on a 13 V-J signature told ophthalmopathy apart from stable hyperthyroidism with 85% to 90% sensitivity and around 84% specificity, and in testing the same model reached 80%/75%. Sample size was not statistically predetermined, and blinding of investigators to group allocation was not performed. Most expanded thyroid clonotypes (frequency above 0.001) were also found in blood, which suggests that blood repertoires may mirror thyroid immune responses.

The TCR beta CDR3 regions were amplified from the RNA transcripts. For the first round of RT-PCR on the TCR CDR3, the HTBI primer set was used together with the Qiagen OneStep RT-PCR kit. A second multiplex PCR round built the libraries, followed by size selection and purification. The libraries were sequenced on an Illumina HiSeq2000 using paired-end 100 bp reads. Per the original workflow: SOAPnuke was used to process the raw data, with reads discarded if the reads contained adapters or uncalled bases, had a mean Phred below 15, or lacked an exact constant-primer or identifier match. COPE v1.2.5 was used to merge the high-quality paired reads, and each unique nucleotide sequence was defined as a clonotype. Clonotypes were aligned to IMGT TRBV, TRBD and TRBJ reference segments using MiTCR v1.1. The analysis was restricted to V-J combinations with a frequency above 0.0001, which together covered 99.2% of the repertoires. The TCS score was defined as the ratio of F50 (clonal expansion) to E x V (chaos), calculated using BLOSUM62-based TCRdist between CDR3 peptides within each V-J. Welch's t-statistics and random forest reduced 450 to 600 V-J features to under 15, which were used in a naive Bayes classifier (R e1071). The raw public reads went through TCRdb reprocessing: fastp at Q25, MiXCR clone calling, in-frame beta chains kept. Every distinct CDR3 protein forms one entry, paired with its most common genes and DNA. The authors' filters were not applied to this entry. This sample has a few hundred thousand distinct CDR3 sequences in its table, and 15% of those were observed once. Together, the top ten hold 32% of the sample.

The CDR3 sequence holds 15 residues, the cysteine and phenylalanine included. Only the CDR3 DNA stays, 45 bases, in frame from base 1. Per the germline V gene, MNHNS is the CDR1 and SASEGT is the CDR2. At the junction V is shortened by 5 bases and J by 7 bases, with 20 bases in between. The clonotype comes from a young woman with Graves' hyperthyroidism. Rearrangement joined TRBV6-1 to TRBJ2-5; the D segment could be TRBD1, given 6 matching bases. Input material: blood. The nucleotides read TGTGCCAGCAGTACCACACGGACAGCCCAGGCGACCCAGTACTTC. Its coded protein is CASSTTRTAQATQYF.